A selection of T cell receptor beta chains follows, all from one sample in a study of cytomegalovirus exposure and HLA in healthy donors. Sequencing was performed with immunoSEQ multiplex PCR; in TCRdb, only in-frame clones are kept and a portion is missing. The sample includes more than 95,000 clones, around 78% seen only once; the top ten take 5.5% to 8%. Sequences were obtained from PBMCs. These receptors all stem from a woman aged 40 to 55 in good health and CMV-seronegative. The CDR3 runs from the conserved cysteine through the conserved F or W. Each record gives: CDR3 protein, CDR3 DNA, V gene, J gene, clone size, D gene. D genes are given only for firm matches. A row's size may be missing; if present it is once, few, many or a size class.

cdr3_aa: CASISLTYEQYF
cdr3_nt: TGTGCCAGCATTAGCCTAACCTACGAGCAGTACTTC
v_call: TRBV27
j_call: TRBJ2-7
clone_size: -
d_call: -

cdr3_aa: CSVEVSGGTEAFF
cdr3_nt: TGCAGCGTTGAAGTTTCGGGTGGGACTGAAGCTTTCTTT
v_call: TRBV29-1
j_call: TRBJ1-1
clone_size: -
d_call: -

cdr3_aa: CASSLAEEETQYF
cdr3_nt: TGTGCCAGCAGCTTAGCGGAGGAAGAGACCCAGTACTTC
v_call: TRBV11-3
j_call: TRBJ2-5
clone_size: once
d_call: -

cdr3_aa: CARAKLGQGANQPQHF
cdr3_nt: TGTGCCAGAGCAAAACTTGGACAGGGGGCCAATCAGCCCCAGCATTTT
v_call: TRBV25-1
j_call: TRBJ1-5
clone_size: -
d_call: TRBD1

cdr3_aa: CASRGARSFSEQYF
cdr3_nt: TGTGCCAGCCGTGGGGCCCGGTCGTTCTCCGAGCAGTACTTC
v_call: TRBV6-6
j_call: TRBJ2-7
clone_size: once
d_call: -

cdr3_aa: CASADGADTQYF
cdr3_nt: TGTGCCAGCGCCGACGGGGCAGATACGCAGTATTTT
v_call: TRBV13
j_call: TRBJ2-3
clone_size: -
d_call: -

cdr3_aa: CASSSTSGRAFDTQYF
cdr3_nt: TGTGCCAGCAGCTCAACTAGCGGGAGGGCCTTCGATACGCAGTATTTT
v_call: TRBV9
j_call: TRBJ2-3
clone_size: once
d_call: TRBD2

cdr3_aa: CASSSQLAKNSQYF
cdr3_nt: TGTGCCAGCAGTTCTCAGCTAGCCAAAAACAGTCAGTACTTC
v_call: TRBV28
j_call: TRBJ2-4
clone_size: -
d_call: -

cdr3_aa: CASSQVGGNTGELFF
cdr3_nt: TGCGCCAGCAGCCAAGTGGGGGGGAACACCGGGGAGCTGTTTTTT
v_call: TRBV4-1
j_call: TRBJ2-2
clone_size: -
d_call: -

cdr3_aa: CASSEAAWGPGELFF
cdr3_nt: TGTGCCAGCAGTGAAGCGGCTTGGGGGCCGGGGGAGCTGTTTTTT
v_call: TRBV2
j_call: TRBJ2-2
clone_size: -
d_call: -

cdr3_aa: CASSLGLADSYGYTF
cdr3_nt: TGTGCCAGCAGCTTGGGTTTAGCAGACTCCTATGGCTACACCTTC
v_call: TRBV5-6
j_call: TRBJ1-2
clone_size: -
d_call: -

cdr3_aa: CASSTGEDTEAFF
cdr3_nt: TGTGCCAGCTCAACAGGGGAGGACACTGAAGCTTTCTTT
v_call: TRBV18
j_call: TRBJ1-1
clone_size: -
d_call: TRBD1

cdr3_aa: CASSPGGIEYEQYF
cdr3_nt: TGTGCCAGCAGCCCGGGGGGGATTGAATACGAGCAGTACTTC
v_call: TRBV7-6
j_call: TRBJ2-7
clone_size: -
d_call: TRBD2

cdr3_aa: CASSQGGTGPSSYNEQFF
cdr3_nt: TGTGCCAGCAGCCAAGGAGGGACAGGGCCAAGCTCCTACAATGAGCAGTTCTTC
v_call: TRBV7-2
j_call: TRBJ2-1
clone_size: -
d_call: TRBD1

cdr3_aa: CASSYSRTATEAFF
cdr3_nt: TGTGCCAGCAGTTACTCACGGACAGCGACTGAAGCTTTCTTT
v_call: TRBV6-6
j_call: TRBJ1-1
clone_size: -
d_call: -

cdr3_aa: CASSLAFRRDGNEQFF
cdr3_nt: TGTGCCAGCAGCTTAGCTTTTAGGAGGGATGGGAATGAGCAGTTCTTC
v_call: TRBV11-2
j_call: TRBJ2-1
clone_size: -
d_call: -

cdr3_aa: CASSLPPHGELFF
cdr3_nt: TGTGCCAGCAGTTTACCCCCCCACGGGGAGCTGTTTTTT
v_call: TRBV27
j_call: TRBJ2-2
clone_size: few
d_call: -

cdr3_aa: CASHRTGGYEQYF
cdr3_nt: TGTGCCAGCCATAGGACAGGGGGCTACGAGCAGTACTTC
v_call: TRBV6-5
j_call: TRBJ2-7
clone_size: few
d_call: TRBD1

cdr3_aa: CASRSGRETQYF
cdr3_nt: TGTGCCAGCAGGTCAGGGCGGGAGACCCAGTACTTC
v_call: TRBV28
j_call: TRBJ2-5
clone_size: -
d_call: -

cdr3_aa: CASSTPLGEQYF
cdr3_nt: TGTGCCAGTAGTACCCCCCTCGGCGAGCAGTACTTC
v_call: TRBV19
j_call: TRBJ2-7
clone_size: -
d_call: -

cdr3_aa: CASSLDPGLGVGEQYF
cdr3_nt: TGTGCCAGCAGCTTAGACCCGGGACTCGGGGTGGGTGAGCAGTACTTC
v_call: TRBV11-2
j_call: TRBJ2-7
clone_size: -
d_call: -

cdr3_aa: CASSNQGGDTEAFF
cdr3_nt: TGCGCCAGCAGCAATCAAGGCGGGGACACTGAAGCTTTCTTT
v_call: TRBV5-1
j_call: TRBJ1-1
clone_size: -
d_call: -